Reported below is one TCR beta chain. This sample is drawn from a study of monozygotic twins with inflammatory bowel disease. The CDR3 has 15 residues. Looked up from germline, CDR1 is SGHTA and CDR2 is FQGNSA. TCRdb reprocessed the 5' RACE reads and keeps a single row for each CDR3 protein, giving no DNA. The sample is made up of roughly 170,000 distinct CDR3 sequences, and the top ten hold less than 8% of it. The chain combines TRBV7-2 with TRBJ1-6. The sequence was obtained from a human donor with ulcerative colitis or Crohn's disease, or a healthy co-twin of an affected twin (not recorded which). The sequenced material came from blood. The CDR3 is CASSLGQLFNSPLHF.